The clone carrying this TCR beta chain appeared once. What it binds is unknown. This specimen comes from a study of ipilimumab plus nivolumab after autologous stem cell transplantation. Notes on the study in general: Per the authors, repertoire, Treg and microbiota data justify further study.

Per the germline V gene, CDR1 is SGHDT and CDR2 is YYEEEE. Trimming cost V 4 bases and J 5 bases; bases outside gene matches: 2. CDR3 length: 13 amino acids. Data came from immunoSEQ multiplex PCR; TCRdb stores just in-frame clones and leaves some out. The sample holds around 2,500 clones; 85% to 95% are singletons and the top ten take over 1.5%. Patients got ipilimumab 1 mg/kg beginning 14 to 28 days post-transplant. Patients received nivolumab 3 mg/kg at weeks 1, 4, 7, 10, then fortnightly to week 26. This specimen was PBMCs, taken in a trial of ipilimumab plus nivolumab as post-transplant consolidation. The chain combines TRBV5-6 with TRBJ1-2; TRBD1 matches at 10 bases. The sequence was collected from a male donor with primary mediastinal lymphoma. The CDR3 coding sequence is TGTGCCAGCAGCGAGGGACAGGGGTATGGCTACACCTTC. Translating it yields CASSEGQGYGYTF.